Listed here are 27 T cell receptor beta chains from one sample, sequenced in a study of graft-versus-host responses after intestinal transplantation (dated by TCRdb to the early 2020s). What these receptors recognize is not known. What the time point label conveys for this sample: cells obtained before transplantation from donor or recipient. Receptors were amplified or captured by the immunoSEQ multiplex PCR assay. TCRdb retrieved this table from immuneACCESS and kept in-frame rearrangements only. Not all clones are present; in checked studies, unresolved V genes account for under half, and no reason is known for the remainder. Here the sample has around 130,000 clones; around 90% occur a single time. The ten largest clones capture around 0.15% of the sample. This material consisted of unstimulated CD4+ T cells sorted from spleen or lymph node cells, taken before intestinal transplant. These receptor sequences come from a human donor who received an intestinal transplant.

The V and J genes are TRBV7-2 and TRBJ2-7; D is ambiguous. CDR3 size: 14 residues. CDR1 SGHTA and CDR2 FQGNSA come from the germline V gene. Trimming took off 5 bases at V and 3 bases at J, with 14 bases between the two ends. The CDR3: CASSLTPSFYEQYF. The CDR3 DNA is TGTGCCAGCAGCCTAACGCCCTCCTTCTACGAGCAGTACTTC.

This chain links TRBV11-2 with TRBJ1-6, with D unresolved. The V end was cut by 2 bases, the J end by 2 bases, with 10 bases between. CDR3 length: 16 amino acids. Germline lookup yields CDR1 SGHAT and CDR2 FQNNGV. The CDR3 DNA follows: TGTGCCAGCAGCTTATCACCGAGGGCCTATAATTCACCCCTCCACTTT. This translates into CASSLSPRAYNSPLHF.

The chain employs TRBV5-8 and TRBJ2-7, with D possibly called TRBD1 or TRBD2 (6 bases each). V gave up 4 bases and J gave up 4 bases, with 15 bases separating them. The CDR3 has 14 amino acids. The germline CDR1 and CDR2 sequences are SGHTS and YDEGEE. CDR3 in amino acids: CASSKKGGLYEQYF. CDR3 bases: TGTGCCAGCAGCAAAAAGGGGGGCTTGTACGAGCAGTACTTC.

In DNA, the CDR3 is TGTGCCAGCAGTACACAGGGGGCACGTGGCTACACCTTC. This codes for CASSTQGARGYTF. The chain has TRBV6-1 and TRBJ1-2; 9 bases are a match to TRBD1. The CDR3 is 13 residues long. V dropped 5 bases and J dropped 7; count of bases not matched to a gene: 5. Germline V lookup: CDR1 MNHNS, CDR2 SASEGT.

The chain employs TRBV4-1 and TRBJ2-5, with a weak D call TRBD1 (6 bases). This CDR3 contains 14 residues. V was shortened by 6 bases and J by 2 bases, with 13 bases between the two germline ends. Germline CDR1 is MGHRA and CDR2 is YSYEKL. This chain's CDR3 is CASSTTGFQETQYF. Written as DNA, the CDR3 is TGCGCCAGCAGTACAACAGGGTTTCAAGAGACCCAGTACTTC.

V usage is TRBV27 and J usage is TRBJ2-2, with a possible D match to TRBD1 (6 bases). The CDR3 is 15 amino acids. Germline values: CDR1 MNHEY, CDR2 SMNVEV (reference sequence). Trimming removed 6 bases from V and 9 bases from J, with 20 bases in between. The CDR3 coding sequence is TGTGCCAGCAGCCAGCACCCCAGGACAGACCGGGAGCTGTTTTTT. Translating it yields CASSQHPRTDRELFF.

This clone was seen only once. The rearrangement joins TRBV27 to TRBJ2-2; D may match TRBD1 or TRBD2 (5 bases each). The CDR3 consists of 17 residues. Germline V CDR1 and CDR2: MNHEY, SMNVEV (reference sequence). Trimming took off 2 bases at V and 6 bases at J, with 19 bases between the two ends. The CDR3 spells CASSLGPPGRLAGELFF. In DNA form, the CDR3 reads TGTGCCAGCAGTTTAGGGCCCCCGGGACGCCTAGCCGGGGAGCTGTTTTTT.

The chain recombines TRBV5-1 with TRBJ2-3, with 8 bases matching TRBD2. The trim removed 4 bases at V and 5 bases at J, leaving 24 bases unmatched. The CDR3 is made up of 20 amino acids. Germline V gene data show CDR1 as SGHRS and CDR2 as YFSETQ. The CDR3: CASSVDPGGSGAPSRDTQYF. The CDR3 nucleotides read TGCGCCAGCAGCGTGGACCCAGGTGGTAGCGGGGCCCCGAGTAGAGATACGCAGTATTTT. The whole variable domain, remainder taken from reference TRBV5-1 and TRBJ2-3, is KAGVTQTPRYLIKTRGQQVTLSCSPISGHRSVSWYQQTPGQGLQFLFEYFSETQRNKGNFPGRFSGRQFSNSRSEMNVSTLELGDSALYLCASSVDPGGSGAPSRDTQYFGPGTRLTVL.

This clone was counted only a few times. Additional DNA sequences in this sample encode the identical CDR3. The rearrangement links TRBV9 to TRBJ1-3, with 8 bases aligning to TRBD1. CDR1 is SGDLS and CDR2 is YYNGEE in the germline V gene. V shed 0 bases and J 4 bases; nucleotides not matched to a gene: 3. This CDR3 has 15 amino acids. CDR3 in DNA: TGTGCCAGCAGCGTAGCGACAGGGGTCGGAAACACCATATATTTT. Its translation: CASSVATGVGNTIYF.

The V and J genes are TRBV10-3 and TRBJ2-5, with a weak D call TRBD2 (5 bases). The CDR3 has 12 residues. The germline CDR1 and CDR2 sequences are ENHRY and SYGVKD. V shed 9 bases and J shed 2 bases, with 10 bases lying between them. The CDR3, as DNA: TGTGCCATTTCCCGGGATCAAGAGACCCAGTACTTC. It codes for CAISRDQETQYF.

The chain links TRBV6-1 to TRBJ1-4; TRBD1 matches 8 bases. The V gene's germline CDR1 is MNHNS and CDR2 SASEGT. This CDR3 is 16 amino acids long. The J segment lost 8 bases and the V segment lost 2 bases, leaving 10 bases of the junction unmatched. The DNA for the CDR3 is TGTGCCAGCAGTGAACGGTGGGGGACAGGCAAGGAAAAACTGTTTTTT. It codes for CASSERWGTGKEKLFF.

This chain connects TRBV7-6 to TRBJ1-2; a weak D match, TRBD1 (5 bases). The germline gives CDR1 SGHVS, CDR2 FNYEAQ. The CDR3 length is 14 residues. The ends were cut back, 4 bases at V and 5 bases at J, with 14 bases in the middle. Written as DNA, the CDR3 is TGTGCCAGCAGCTCGGGACCTATCGAATATGGCTACACCTTC. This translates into CASSSGPIEYGYTF.

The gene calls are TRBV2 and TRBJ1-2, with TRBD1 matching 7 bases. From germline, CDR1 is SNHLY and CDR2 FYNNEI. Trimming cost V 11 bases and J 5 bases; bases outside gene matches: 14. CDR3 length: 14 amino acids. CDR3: CAVTRQGEFYGYTF. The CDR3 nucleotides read TGTGCCGTTACTAGGCAGGGGGAATTTTATGGCTACACCTTC. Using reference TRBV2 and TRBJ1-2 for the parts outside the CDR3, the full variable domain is EPEVTQTPSHQVTQMGQEVILRCVPISNHLYFYWYRQILGQKVEFLVSFYNNEISEKSEIFDDQFSVERPDGSNFTLKIRSTKLEDSAMYFCAVTRQGEFYGYTFGSGTRLTVV.

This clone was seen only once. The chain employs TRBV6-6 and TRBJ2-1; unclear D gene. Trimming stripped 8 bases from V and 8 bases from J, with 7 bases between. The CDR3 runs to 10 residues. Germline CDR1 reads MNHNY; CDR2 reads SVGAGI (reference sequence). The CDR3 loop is CASGRDEQFF. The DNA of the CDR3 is TGTGCCAGCGGCCGGGATGAGCAGTTCTTC.

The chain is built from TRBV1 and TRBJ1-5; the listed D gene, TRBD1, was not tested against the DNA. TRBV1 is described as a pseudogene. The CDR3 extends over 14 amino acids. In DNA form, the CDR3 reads TGCACCAGCAGCCAGGGGCAGAGCAATCAGCCCCAGCATTTT. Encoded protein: CTSSQGQSNQPQHF.

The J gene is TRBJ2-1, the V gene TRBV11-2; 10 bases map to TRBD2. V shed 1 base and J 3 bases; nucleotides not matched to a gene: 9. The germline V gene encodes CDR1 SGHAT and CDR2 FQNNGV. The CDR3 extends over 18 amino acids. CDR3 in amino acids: CASSLVASSGGLYNEQFF. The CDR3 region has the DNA TGTGCCAGCAGCTTAGTAGCGTCTAGCGGGGGCCTCTACAATGAGCAGTTCTTC.

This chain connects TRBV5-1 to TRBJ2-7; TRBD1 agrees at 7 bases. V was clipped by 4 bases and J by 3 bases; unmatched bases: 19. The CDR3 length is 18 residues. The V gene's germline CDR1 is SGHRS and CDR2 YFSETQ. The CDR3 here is CASSLLYTLGTEIYEQYF. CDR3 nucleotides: TGCGCCAGCAGCCTGCTCTATACTCTCGGGACAGAAATCTACGAGCAGTACTTC.

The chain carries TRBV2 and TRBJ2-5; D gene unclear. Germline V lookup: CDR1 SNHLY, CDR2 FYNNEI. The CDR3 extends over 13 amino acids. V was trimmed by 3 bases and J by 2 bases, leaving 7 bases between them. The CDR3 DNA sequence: TGTGCCAGCAGTGACACAGTTCAAGAGACCCAGTACTTC. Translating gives CASSDTVQETQYF.

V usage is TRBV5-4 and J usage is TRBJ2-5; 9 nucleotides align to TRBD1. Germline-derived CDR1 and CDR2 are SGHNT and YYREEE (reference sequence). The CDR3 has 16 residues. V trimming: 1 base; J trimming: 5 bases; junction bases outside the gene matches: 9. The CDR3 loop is CASSLNTGGQGETQYF. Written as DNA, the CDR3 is TGTGCCAGCAGCTTGAATACAGGGGGCCAGGGGGAGACCCAGTACTTC.

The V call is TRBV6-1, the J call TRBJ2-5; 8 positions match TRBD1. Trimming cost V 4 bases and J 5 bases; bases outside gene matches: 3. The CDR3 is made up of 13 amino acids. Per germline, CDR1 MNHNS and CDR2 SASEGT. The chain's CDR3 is CASSGTGSETQYF. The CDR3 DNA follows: TGTGCCAGCAGTGGGACAGGGAGTGAGACCCAGTACTTC.

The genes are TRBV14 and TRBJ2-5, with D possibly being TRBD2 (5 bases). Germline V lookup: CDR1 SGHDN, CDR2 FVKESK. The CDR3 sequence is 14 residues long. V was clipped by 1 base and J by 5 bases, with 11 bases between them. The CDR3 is CASSQGGVWETQYF. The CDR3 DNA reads TGTGCCAGCAGCCAAGGGGGAGTTTGGGAGACCCAGTACTTC.

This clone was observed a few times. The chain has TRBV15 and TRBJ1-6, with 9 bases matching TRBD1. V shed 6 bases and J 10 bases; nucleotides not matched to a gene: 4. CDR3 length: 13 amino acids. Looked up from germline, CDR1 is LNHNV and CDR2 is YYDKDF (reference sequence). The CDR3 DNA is TGTGCCACCAGTCGGGACAGGGCATCACCCCTCCACTTT. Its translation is CATSRDRASPLHF. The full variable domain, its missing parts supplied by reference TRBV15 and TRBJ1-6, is DAMVIQNPRYQVTQFGKPVTLSCSQTLNHNVMYWYQQKSSQAPKLLFHYYDKDFNNEADTPDNFQSRRPNTSFCFLDIRSPGLGDTAMYLCATSRDRASPLHFGNGTRLTVT.

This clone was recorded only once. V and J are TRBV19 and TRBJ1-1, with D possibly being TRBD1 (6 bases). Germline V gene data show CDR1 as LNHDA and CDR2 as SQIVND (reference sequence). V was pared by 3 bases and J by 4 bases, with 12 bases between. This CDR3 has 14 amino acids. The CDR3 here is CASSIFRGATEAFF. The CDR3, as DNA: TGTGCCAGTAGTATTTTTCGGGGGGCCACTGAAGCTTTCTTT.

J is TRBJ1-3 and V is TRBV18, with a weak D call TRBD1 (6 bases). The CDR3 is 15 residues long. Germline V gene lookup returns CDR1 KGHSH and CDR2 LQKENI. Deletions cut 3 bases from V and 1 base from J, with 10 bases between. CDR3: CASSPGGSSGNTIYF. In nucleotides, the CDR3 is TGTGCCAGCTCACCGGGGGGCTCGTCTGGAAACACCATATATTTT.

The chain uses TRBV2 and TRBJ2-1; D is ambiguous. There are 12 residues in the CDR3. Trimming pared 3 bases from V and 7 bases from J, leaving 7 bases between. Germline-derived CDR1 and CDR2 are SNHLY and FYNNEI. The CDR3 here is CASSELGNEQFF. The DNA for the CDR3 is TGTGCCAGCAGTGAGCTGGGTAATGAGCAGTTCTTC.

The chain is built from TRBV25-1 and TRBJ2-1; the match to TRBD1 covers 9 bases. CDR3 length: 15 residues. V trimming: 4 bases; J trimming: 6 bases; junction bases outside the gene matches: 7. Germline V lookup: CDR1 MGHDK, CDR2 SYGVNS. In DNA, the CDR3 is TGTGCCAGCAGTGCAACAGGGGGCGTGCTCAATGAGCAGTTCTTC. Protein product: CASSATGGVLNEQFF.

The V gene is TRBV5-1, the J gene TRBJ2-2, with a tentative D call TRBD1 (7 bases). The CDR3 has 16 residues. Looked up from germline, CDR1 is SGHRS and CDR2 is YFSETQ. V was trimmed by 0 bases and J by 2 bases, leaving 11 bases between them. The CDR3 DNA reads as TGCGCCAGCAGCTTGGGCGGGACAGATAACACCGGGGAGCTGTTTTTT. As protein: CASSLGGTDNTGELFF. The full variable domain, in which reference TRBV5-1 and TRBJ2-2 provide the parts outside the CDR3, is KAGVTQTPRYLIKTRGQQVTLSCSPISGHRSVSWYQQTPGQGLQFLFEYFSETQRNKGNFPGRFSGRQFSNSRSEMNVSTLELGDSALYLCASSLGGTDNTGELFFGEGSRLTVL.